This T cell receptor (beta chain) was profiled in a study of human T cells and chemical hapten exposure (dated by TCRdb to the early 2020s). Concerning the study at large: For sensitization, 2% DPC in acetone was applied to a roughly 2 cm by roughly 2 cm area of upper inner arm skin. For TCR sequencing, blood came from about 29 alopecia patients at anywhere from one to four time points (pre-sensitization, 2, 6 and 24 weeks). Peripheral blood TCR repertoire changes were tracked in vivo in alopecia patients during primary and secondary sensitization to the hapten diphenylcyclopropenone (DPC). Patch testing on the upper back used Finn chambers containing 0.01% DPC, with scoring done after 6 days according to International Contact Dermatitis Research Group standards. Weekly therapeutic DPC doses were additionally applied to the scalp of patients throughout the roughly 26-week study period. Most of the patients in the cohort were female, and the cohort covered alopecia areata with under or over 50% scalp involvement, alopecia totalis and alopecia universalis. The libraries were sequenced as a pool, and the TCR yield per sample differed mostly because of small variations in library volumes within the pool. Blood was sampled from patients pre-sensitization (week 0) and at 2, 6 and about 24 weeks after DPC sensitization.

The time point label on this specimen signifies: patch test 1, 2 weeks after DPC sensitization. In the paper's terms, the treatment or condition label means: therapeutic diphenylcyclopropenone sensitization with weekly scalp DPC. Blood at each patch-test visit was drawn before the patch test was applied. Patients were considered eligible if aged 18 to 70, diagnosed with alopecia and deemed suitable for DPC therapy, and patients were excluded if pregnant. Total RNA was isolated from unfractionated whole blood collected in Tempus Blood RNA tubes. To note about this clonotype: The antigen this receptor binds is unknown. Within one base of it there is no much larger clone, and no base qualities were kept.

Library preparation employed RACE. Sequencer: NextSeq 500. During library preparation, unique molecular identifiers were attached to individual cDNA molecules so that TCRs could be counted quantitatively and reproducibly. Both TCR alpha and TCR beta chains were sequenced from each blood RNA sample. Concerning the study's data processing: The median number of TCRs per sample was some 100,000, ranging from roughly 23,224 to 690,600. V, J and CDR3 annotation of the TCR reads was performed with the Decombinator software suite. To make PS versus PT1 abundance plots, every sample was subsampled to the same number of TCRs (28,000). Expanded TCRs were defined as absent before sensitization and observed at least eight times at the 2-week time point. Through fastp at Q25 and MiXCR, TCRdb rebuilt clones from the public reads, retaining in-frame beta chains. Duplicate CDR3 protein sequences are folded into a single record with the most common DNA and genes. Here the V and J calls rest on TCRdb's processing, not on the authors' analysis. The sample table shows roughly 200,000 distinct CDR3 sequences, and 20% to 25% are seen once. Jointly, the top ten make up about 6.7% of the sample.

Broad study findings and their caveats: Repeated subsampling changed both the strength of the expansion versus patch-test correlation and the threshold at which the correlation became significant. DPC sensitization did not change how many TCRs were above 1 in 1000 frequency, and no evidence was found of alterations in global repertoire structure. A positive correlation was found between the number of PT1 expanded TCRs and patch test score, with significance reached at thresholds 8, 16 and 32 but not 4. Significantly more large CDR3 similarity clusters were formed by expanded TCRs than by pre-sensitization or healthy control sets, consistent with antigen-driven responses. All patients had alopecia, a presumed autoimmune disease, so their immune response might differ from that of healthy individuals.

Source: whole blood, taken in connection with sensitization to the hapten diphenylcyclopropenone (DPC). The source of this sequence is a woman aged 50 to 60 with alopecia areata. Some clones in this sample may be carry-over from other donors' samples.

The bases are TGTGCCAGCAGTTACCGACAGAGCAATCAGCCCCAGCATTTT. It codes for CASSYRQSNQPQHF. The rearranged segments are TRBV6-2 or TRBV6-3 and TRBJ1-5, and possibly TRBD1, on 5 matching bases. Counted from cysteine to phenylalanine, this CDR3 has 14 amino acids. Here the CDR3 DNA is all that survives: 42 bases in frame from base 1. CDR1 and CDR2 are drawn from the germline V gene: MNHEY, SVGEGT. The trim is 2 bases for V and 1 base for J, with a gap of 6 bases between the germline ends.